The sample holds one count of the clone carrying this T cell receptor beta chain. Germline is not matched at one junction end, which may reflect a read error. The germline V gene encodes CDR1 SGHVS and CDR2 FQNEAQ. The CDR3 runs to 11 residues. These data come from a study of CD8+CD57+ T cells in acquired aplastic anemia. Genomic DNA, serving as template, underwent TCR beta VDJ and CDR3 profiling. TCRdb processed the reads anew with MiXCR; each CDR3 protein has one entry. The sample has around 210,000 distinct CDR3 sequences, 55% to 65% seen once. Those patients picked for sequencing had displayed CD8+CD57+ cell expansion on flow cytometry.

The sample taken for sequencing was sorted CD4+, CD8+, or CD8+CD57+ T cells (not recorded which) from PBMCs. The chain joins TRBV7-8 to TRBJ2-2; D perhaps matches TRBD2 (5 bases). This clonotype originated in a human donor with aplastic anemia. The CDR3 region has the DNA TGTGCCAGCAGCCTGACCGGGGAGCCGTTTTTT. Its protein is CASSLTGEPFF.